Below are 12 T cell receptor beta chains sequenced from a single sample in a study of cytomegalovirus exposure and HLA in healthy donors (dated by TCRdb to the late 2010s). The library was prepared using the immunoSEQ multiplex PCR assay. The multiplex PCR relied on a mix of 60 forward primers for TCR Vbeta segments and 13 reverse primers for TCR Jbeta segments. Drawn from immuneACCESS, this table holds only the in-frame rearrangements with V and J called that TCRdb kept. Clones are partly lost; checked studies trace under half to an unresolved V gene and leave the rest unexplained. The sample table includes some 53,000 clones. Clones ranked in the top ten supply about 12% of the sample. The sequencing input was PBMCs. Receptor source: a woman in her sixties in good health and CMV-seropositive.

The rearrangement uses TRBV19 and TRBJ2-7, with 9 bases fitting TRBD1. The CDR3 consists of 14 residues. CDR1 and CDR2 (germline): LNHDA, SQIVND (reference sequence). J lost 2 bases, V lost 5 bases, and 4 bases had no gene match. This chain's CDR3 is CASSSGQGTYEQYF. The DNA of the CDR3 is TGTGCCAGTAGTTCGGGACAGGGAACCTACGAGCAGTACTTC.

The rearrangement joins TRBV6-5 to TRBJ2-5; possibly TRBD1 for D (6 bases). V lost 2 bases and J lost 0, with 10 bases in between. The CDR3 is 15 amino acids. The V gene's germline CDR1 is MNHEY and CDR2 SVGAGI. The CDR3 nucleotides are TGTGCCAGCAGTTACGGGGCAGGGGACCAAGAGACCCAGTACTTC. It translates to CASSYGAGDQETQYF.

Written as DNA, the CDR3 is TGTGCCAGCAGGCGCGGGAAGACCTACGAGCAGTACTTC. The encoded protein is CASRRGKTYEQYF. This chain uses TRBV6-5 with TRBJ2-7, with D perhaps matching TRBD2 (6 bases). Looked up from germline, CDR1 is MNHEY and CDR2 is SVGAGI. The CDR3 contains 13 residues. Trimming pared 6 bases from V and 2 bases from J, leaving 11 bases between.

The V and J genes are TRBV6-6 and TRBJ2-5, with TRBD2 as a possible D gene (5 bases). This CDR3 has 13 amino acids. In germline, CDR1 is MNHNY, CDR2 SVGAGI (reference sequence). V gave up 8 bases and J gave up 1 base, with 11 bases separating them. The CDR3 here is CASGRSGQETQYF. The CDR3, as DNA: TGTGCCAGCGGGCGCAGCGGCCAAGAGACCCAGTACTTC.

CDR3 coding DNA: TGTGCCAGCAGACCTGAAGACAGGGGGTATGGCTACACCTTC. It specifies CASRPEDRGYGYTF. The rearrangement joins TRBV5-6 to TRBJ1-2; TRBD1 matches 9 bases. Trimming took 5 bases from V and 5 from J; bases not matched to a gene: 7. The germline CDR1 and CDR2 sequences are SGHDT and YYEEEE. The CDR3 covers 14 residues.

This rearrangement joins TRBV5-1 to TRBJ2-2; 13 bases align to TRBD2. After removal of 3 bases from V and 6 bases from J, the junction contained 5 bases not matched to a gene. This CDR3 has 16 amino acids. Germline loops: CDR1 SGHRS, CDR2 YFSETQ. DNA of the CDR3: TGCGCCAGCAGCTGGACTAGCGGGGGTACGGCCGGGGAGCTGTTTTTT. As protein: CASSWTSGGTAGELFF.

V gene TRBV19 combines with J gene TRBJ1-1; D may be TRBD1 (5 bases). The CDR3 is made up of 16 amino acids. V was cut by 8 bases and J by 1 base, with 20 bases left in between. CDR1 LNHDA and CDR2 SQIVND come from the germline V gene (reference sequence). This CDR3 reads CASRTILQGGNTEAFF. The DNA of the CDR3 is TGTGCCAGTCGAACTATACTGCAGGGTGGGAACACTGAAGCTTTCTTT.

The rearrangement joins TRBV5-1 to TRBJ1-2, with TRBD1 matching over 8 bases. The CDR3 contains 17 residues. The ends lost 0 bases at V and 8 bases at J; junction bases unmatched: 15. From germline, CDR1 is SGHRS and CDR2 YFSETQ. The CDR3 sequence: CASSLGAGGSLTVGYTF. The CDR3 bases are TGCGCCAGCAGCTTGGGGGCAGGGGGCTCACTGACGGTCGGCTACACCTTC.

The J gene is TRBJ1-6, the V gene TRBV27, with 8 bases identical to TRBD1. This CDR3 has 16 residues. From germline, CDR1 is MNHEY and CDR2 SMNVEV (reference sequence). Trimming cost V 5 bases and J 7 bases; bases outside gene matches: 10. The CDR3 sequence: CASSPTPRDRNSPLHF. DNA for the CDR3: TGTGCCAGCAGTCCGACCCCCCGGGACAGGAATTCACCCCTCCACTTT.

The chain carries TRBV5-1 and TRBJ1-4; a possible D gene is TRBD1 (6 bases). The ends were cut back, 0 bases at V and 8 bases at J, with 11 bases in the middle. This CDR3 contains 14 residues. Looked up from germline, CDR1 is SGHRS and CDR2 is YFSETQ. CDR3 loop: CASSLERGSEKLFF. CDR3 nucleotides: TGCGCCAGCAGCTTGGAAAGGGGGAGCGAAAAACTGTTTTTT.

CDR3 protein: CASSPTVNTEAFF. The CDR3 bases are TGTGCCAGCAGCCCTACAGTGAACACTGAAGCTTTCTTT. V is TRBV7-2 and J is TRBJ1-1, with D uncertain. Trimming left V 5 bases short and J 0 bases short, with 7 bases between. The CDR3 covers 13 residues. The V gene's germline CDR1 is SGHTA and CDR2 FQGNSA.

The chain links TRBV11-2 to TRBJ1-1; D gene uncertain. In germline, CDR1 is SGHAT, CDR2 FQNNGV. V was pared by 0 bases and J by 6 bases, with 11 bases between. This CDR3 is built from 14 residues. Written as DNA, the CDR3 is TGTGCCAGCAGCTTAGATCCCGGAGGTCCTGAAGCTTTCTTT. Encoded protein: CASSLDPGGPEAFF.